This T cell receptor beta chain was sequenced in a study of cytomegalovirus exposure and HLA in healthy donors. Despite likely unrecorded immune exposures, the donors were nominally healthy at the time of sampling. The PCR used 60 Vbeta and 13 Jbeta primers. The repertoire was sequenced with immunoSEQ multiplex PCR; TCRdb's copy has only in-frame clones and lacks some. The sample data list 100,000 to 150,000 clones. The CDR3 has 17 amino acids. V gave up 5 bases and J gave up 1 base; unmatched junction bases: 9. Per germline, CDR1 LNHDA and CDR2 SQIVND (reference sequence). Sequenced input: PBMCs. This TCR was recovered from a man aged 25 to 40 in good health and CMV-seronegative. This rearrangement joins TRBV19 to TRBJ1-5; TRBD1 matches at 9 bases. The CDR3 nucleotides read TGTGCCAGTAGTGGAGACAGGGGGAGGTGGAGCAATCAGCCCCAGCATTTT. Translated: CASSGDRGRWSNQPQHF.